Detailed here is one T cell receptor (beta chain). No antigen is known for it. Base quality data are lacking; no much larger clone is found one base away. In total, fewer than 750 healthy bone marrow donors made up the cohort. Cohort members were all nominally healthy when sampled, although unrecorded immune exposures were likely present. The donor tested CMV seronegative, placing the donor among the 350 to 400 seronegative members of the cohort. Every donor gave a peripheral blood sample, and the peripheral blood mononuclear cells from that sample were used for TCR beta sequencing. The Qiagen DNeasy Blood Extraction Kit was used to extract genomic DNA from the blood cell samples. These data originate in a study of cytomegalovirus exposure and HLA in healthy donors (dated by TCRdb to the late 2010s). In the study overall: An earlier analysis of 587 of the donors reported around 280 Gb of sequence data and roughly 120 million unique TCR beta sequences obtained from about 200 million T cells. HLA typing included class I and class II loci at four-digit resolution. Alongside the repertoire data, information on donor age, sex, ethnicity and CMV serostatus was compiled. The study aimed to test whether signatures of past pathogen exposure could be identified by cataloging public T cell receptors. Several DR-DQ haplotypes were treated as single units for association and clustering because of strong linkage in the cohort. Every discovery cohort repertoire had been produced on one sequencing platform. The later analysis used no new phenotypic data to find candidate immune exposures, relying instead on TCR beta sequences and their occurrence across donors. Among roughly 400 genotyped donors of the cohort, an average of about 220,000 unique TCR beta nucleotide sequences was sequenced per donor, of which about 19% were non-productive. Besides the first cohort of around 700 subjects, a separate validation cohort made up of over a hundred different subjects was used. To predict cytomegalovirus infection status, the study combined high-throughput TCR immunosequencing, statistical association of individual TCRs with disease status, and machine learning. An early release that covered some 640 HLA-typed donors contained around 330 gigabases of sequencing data and around 80 million unique TCR sequences. To decide whether each TCR beta V gene segment behaved as functional or pseudogenic, an earlier analysis of some 540 of the donors relied on high-throughput TCR beta sequencing. The number of donors typed differed by locus, with about 629-630 for A, B, C, DRB1 and DQB1, 522 for DQA1, approximately 580 for DPA1, and some 440 for DPB1. The study used immunosequencing to profile the T cell repertoires of 666 subjects and linked those repertoires to cytomegalovirus serostatus. Of the approximately 370 genotyped donors, 80% to 90% were placed in the genetic ancestry cluster associated with self-reported Caucasian donors. In a later analysis, previously published TCR beta repertoires from 500 to 750 donors were re-analyzed and high-resolution HLA genotyping was added so that TCR occurrence patterns could be studied. In a later genetic analysis, genome-wide SNP genotypes for about three fifths of the 666 donors were used, and that subset was treated as a discovery cohort.

The cysteine opens and the phenylalanine closes a CDR3 of 16 amino acids. The retained sequence is limited to the CDR3, 48 bases, with the frame set at the first base. V sheds 3 bases and J sheds 0 bases, leaving 12 bases between their ends. The germline V gene gives CDR1 as KGHSY and CDR2 as FQNENV. Results the study describes overall, beyond this receptor: Because counts were too low, 15 to 20 rarely observed V segments, including chromosome 9 orphons, were excluded from the earlier analysis of several hundred of the donors. In a later analysis, HLA-associated TCR beta chains showed more clonal expansion and lower generation probabilities than non-associated chains that were equally common. A few of the identified cytomegalovirus-associated TCR beta chains were confirmed in vitro to be specific for cytomegalovirus antigens. A further reported finding was that TCR beta sequences accurately predicted the HLA-A and HLA-B alleles for most subjects in the first cohort. In both the original and validation cohorts, the classifier was reported to diagnose cytomegalovirus status with high specificity and sensitivity. In a later analysis, some 18,000 TCR beta sequences were associated with specific HLA alleles at a false discovery rate of 0.05. In a later analysis, the rate of TCR association differed among HLA loci, with DRB1 alleles having the most associated TCRs and HLA-C alleles having the fewest. Roughly uniform sequencing depth across donors was assumed in presence/absence analyses, although this assumption may not hold. A later genetic analysis associated a missense DCLRE1C variant with V-gene and J-gene trimming of TCR beta chains, and an independent cohort replicated the association. Several of the top co-occurrence clusters appeared to be linked to parvovirus B19, influenza, CMV and Epstein-Barr virus, according to a later analysis. Because HLA typing was unavailable for some donors at each locus, only the typed subset was used in association tests. A later analysis found that most CMV-associated TCR beta chains appeared HLA-restricted, with HLA associations seemingly driven largely by CMV exposure. The 87-base-pair reads could not distinguish some IMGT-functional V segments, including TRBV6-2 and TRBV6-3, so those segments were excluded. The study gave a list of over 150 TCR beta chains associated with cytomegalovirus. The sequencing pipeline was judged likely to have produced a cluster of highly shared sequence variants as a technical artifact. Strong co-occurrence of HLA alleles, especially DR and DQ, made assigning TCR associations to individual alleles difficult. The authors suggested that the approach could potentially be extended to other disease states and immunological phenotypes. The only immune exposure information available for the cohort was CMV serostatus. Correlated functional status among segregating V segments might reflect linkage disequilibrium, but an unknown experimental factor could not be ruled out. Across donors, most TCR sequences were observed very rarely, whereas some public TCRs were present in many individuals. Only TCR beta chains were sequenced in this cohort, and the absence of alpha or paired-chain data limited detectable features. According to a later genetic analysis, donors in an Asian-associated ancestry cluster had fewer N-insertions in productive TCRs than the approximately 710-donor mean. In an earlier analysis of some 500 of the donors, most TCR beta V segments were observed in productive rearrangements about 87% or about 30% of the time, broadly matching IMGT annotations.

Library generation was performed with the immunoSEQ multiplex PCR assay. A mixture of 60 forward primers for TCR Vbeta segments and 13 reverse primers for TCR Jbeta segments was used in the multiplex PCR. The CDR3 region of rearranged TCR beta genes was amplified from genomic DNA by a multiplex PCR assay. The Illumina HiSeq System was used to sequence the amplified TCR beta libraries as 87-base-pair reads. On the authors' methods: In a later analysis, some 80 million unique TCR beta chains were counted across the 650 to 700 repertoires, and roughly 11 million of these chains were shared by at least two donors. To remove PCR and sequencing errors, raw reads were error-corrected and collapsed into unique sequences using a nearest-neighbor algorithm that merged closely related sequences. V, D and J gene segments were assigned by aligning CDR3 sequences to IMGT reference sequences. For a sequence to be retained, at least a six-nucleotide match to both a V gene segment and a J gene segment was required. A rearrangement counted as productive if the CDR3 had no stop codons and remained in frame with V and J, and every other rearrangement counted as non-productive. Following IMGT convention, CDR3 was defined as the stretch from the second conserved V-encoded cysteine to the conserved J-encoded phenylalanine. The earlier analysis of 450 to 750 of the donors excluded any sequence lacking an unambiguous match to a single V gene segment. In an earlier analysis of approximately 610 of the donors, V segments were called functional above 56.7% productive rearrangements and were called segregating when the between-donor standard deviation exceeded 5%. A statistical classification framework was developed to diagnose cytomegalovirus status using the catalog of TCR beta chain sequences. V and J gene assignment, in a later analysis, came from comparing TCR nucleotide sequences with IMGT/GENE-DB human TR gene sequences. The TCRdist pipeline was used in a later analysis to assign CDR3 sequences and most-parsimonious VDJ recombination scenarios. In a later analysis, each TCR beta chain was defined by its CDR3 amino acid sequence together with its V-gene family, and reads without a unique V-gene family were excluded. A later analysis removed 550 to 650 highly shared, low-generation-probability nucleotide sequences to deal with suspected cross-contamination and a sequencing artifact. For each public chain, a later analysis derived a clonal expansion index from normalized ranks of inferred template counts within each repertoire. In a later analysis, generation probabilities were computed using a VDJ recombination model fitted to out-of-frame rearrangements, and the results were checked against IGoR. Hypergeometric tests were used in a later analysis to score TCR-TCR, TCR-HLA and TCR-CMV co-occurrence, with a repertoire-size bias correction applied to the TCR pairs. A later analysis estimated false discovery rates by permuting HLA or CMV assignments 20 times. In a later analysis, co-occurring TCRs were grouped with DBSCAN, and TCRdist sequence similarity was added when clustering was performed within HLA-allele-positive subsets. For co-occurrence clustering, repertoires with fewer than 30,000 or more than 120,000 public chains were excluded, along with a handful of repertoires with anomalous nucleotide sharing. TCRdb's version of the immuneACCESS table is confined to in-frame rearrangements and falls short of the full clone set. An unresolved V gene accounts for under half of the shortfall where checked; the remainder is of unknown origin. Clone size and V and J calls were adopted from that table, with D and trimming inferred from the DNA. This sample is represented by about 160,000 clones; over 70% of them were singletons. The ten most abundant clones make up roughly 5% of the sample.

The chain employs TRBV16 and TRBJ1-5; there is no confident call for the D gene. Sequenced material: PBMCs. The receptor was derived from a man aged 25 to 40 in good health and CMV-seronegative. The nucleotides are TGTGCCAGCAGCCACCTCGAGGCGACTAGCAATCAGCCCCAGCATTTT. This translates into CASSHLEATSNQPQHF.